This TCR beta chain was recovered during a study of beta chain features in type 1 diabetes. Study summary: Similarity in age, gender and cell yields was seen between patients and healthy donors.

Staining for CD45RO/CCR7/CD25/CD127/CD95/CD27 allowed sorting of CD4+ naive, central memory, regulatory and stem cell-like memory cells. This clone appeared a few times. Sequencing targeted expressed TCRB transcripts, as all isolated RNA had been reverse transcribed. The assay was immunoSEQ multiplex PCR, and TCRdb's table has in-frame clones only and misses some. The table lists around 300,000 clones, 7.5% to 9.5% of them singletons. The V end lost 5 bases, the J end lost 2 bases, and 14 bases lay between the germline ends. This CDR3 contains 15 residues. In germline, CDR1 is SGHDT, CDR2 YYEEEE. The sequencing sample was made of central memory CD4+ T cells from blood. This clonotype was sampled from a woman aged 18-29 years in good health. The J gene is TRBJ1-5, the V gene TRBV5-6; D remains ambiguous. The CDR3 protein is CASRRKGGGNQPQHF. DNA of the CDR3: TGTGCCAGCAGGAGGAAGGGCGGCGGCAATCAGCCCCAGCATTTT.